This T cell receptor beta chain was retrieved from a study of blood T cell repertoires in COVID-19. CDR3 length: 11 amino acids. Germline V lookup: CDR1 SNHLY, CDR2 FYNNEI. Trimming shortened V by 6 bases and J by 5 bases, and 7 bases separated the two germline ends. During the 2 weeks before they entered the study, exposed participants had met someone with a PCR-confirmed or clinician-diagnosed COVID-19 case. TCRdb's copy holds only in-frame clones and misses some; the assay was immunoSEQ multiplex PCR. The table includes around 250,000 clones, about 87% detected once. Sequences were obtained from PBMCs or T cells enriched from blood (not recorded which). The TCR was taken from a woman in her thirties or forties who had been exposed to COVID-19. The chain carries TRBV2 and TRBJ1-1; D uncertain. CDR3 sequence: CASSLLTEAFF. The CDR3 DNA reads TGTGCCAGCAGCCTCTTGACTGAAGCTTTCTTT. Drawing the rest from reference TRBV2 and TRBJ1-1, the complete variable domain is EPEVTQTPSHQVTQMGQEVILRCVPISNHLYFYWYRQILGQKVEFLVSFYNNEISEKSEIFDDQFSVERPDGSNFTLKIRSTKLEDSAMYFCASSLLTEAFFGQGTRLTVV.